Each of the 22 T cell receptor beta chains below was sequenced from the same sample in a study of post-analysis software for immune sequencing data. Study-wide points: Roughly 5 TRBV segments (TRBV5-6, TRBV5-1 and TRBV20-1 among them) occurred more frequently in patients than in controls.

These TCRs' antigens remain unknown. cDNA libraries of TCR beta carried unique molecular identifiers. TCRdb re-derived calls from the PCR reads in MiXCR, one entry per CDR3 protein. The table lists roughly 540,000 distinct CDR3 sequences, approximately 31% of them singletons, with around 5.9% in the top ten. Specimen: blood. Receptors were obtained from a girl younger than 18 with multiple sclerosis.

CDR3: CASSFAQGVTAGEQYF. The CDR3 bases are TGTGCCAGCAGTTTTGCCCAGGGGGTGACTGCAGGCGAGCAGTACTTC. This chain uses TRBV28 with TRBJ2-7, with TRBD1 matching over 7 bases. V was pared by 3 bases and J by 6 bases, with 14 bases of the junction left unmatched. The germline V gene encodes CDR1 MDHEN and CDR2 SYDVKM. The CDR3 is made up of 16 amino acids.

The CDR3 DNA follows: TGTGCCAGCAGCTTAGGGTCAGGGCTAGCGGAGACCCAGTACTTC. It encodes CASSLGSGLAETQYF. The gene calls are TRBV7-3 and TRBJ2-5, with a possible D match to TRBD2 (6 bases). Trimming shortened V by 2 bases and J by 5 bases, and 15 bases separated the two germline ends. CDR1 is SGHTA, CDR2 FQGTGA, per germline. The CDR3 runs 15 residues.

This clonotype was seen repeatedly, ten times or more. The V call is TRBV29-1, the J call TRBJ2-4; 8 bases agree with TRBD1. Losses at the gene ends were 7 bases for V and 8 bases for J; bases not matched to a gene: 7. CDR3 length: 12 residues. Germline CDR1 is SQVTM and CDR2 is ANQGSEA. This CDR3 is CSGGQGHDIQYF. The CDR3 DNA reads as TGCAGCGGTGGACAGGGTCACGACATTCAGTACTTC.

The V call is TRBV5-1, the J call TRBJ2-3, with D maybe TRBD2 (5 bases). V lost 1 base to trimming and J lost 9 bases, with 9 bases between them. CDR1 SGHRS and CDR2 YFSETQ come from the germline V gene. CDR3 length equals 12 residues. The CDR3 nucleotides are TGCGCCAGCAGCTTGAACCGGGGAACGCAGTATTTT. Translated, it gives CASSLNRGTQYF. Combining the CDR3 with reference TRBV5-1 and TRBJ2-3 gives the whole variable domain KAGVTQTPRYLIKTRGQQVTLSCSPISGHRSVSWYQQTPGQGLQFLFEYFSETQRNKGNFPGRFSGRQFSNSRSEMNVSTLELGDSALYLCASSLNRGTQYFGPGTRLTVL.

There are many counts of this clonotype. The gene calls are TRBV7-6 and TRBJ2-7; no firm D call. Trimming removed 0 bases at V and 3 bases at J, with 3 bases between. Germline lookup yields CDR1 SGHVS and CDR2 FNYEAQ. CDR3 length: 12 residues. The CDR3 protein is CASSLAHYEQYF. CDR3 nucleotides: TGTGCCAGCAGCTTAGCCCACTACGAGCAGTACTTC.

This clonotype has just a few counts. The chain joins TRBV20-1 to TRBJ2-1, with TRBD2 as a possible D gene (6 bases). Trimming pared 0 bases from V and 7 bases from J, leaving 13 bases between. Germline values: CDR1 DFQATT, CDR2 SNEGSKA (reference sequence). This CDR3 region has 14 residues. The CDR3 here is CSARESGRGNEQFF. CDR3 DNA sequence: TGCAGTGCTAGAGAAAGCGGACGGGGGAATGAGCAGTTCTTC.

This chain uses TRBV6-1 with TRBJ1-2, with D hard to call. The germline V and J ends were trimmed by 1 base and 10 bases, with 16 bases remaining between them. The V gene's germline CDR1 is MNHNS and CDR2 SASEGT. CDR3 size: 14 residues. CDR3 in DNA: TGTGCCAGCAGTGAAGAACGACACCTAGGTCCCTACACCTTC. It translates to CASSEERHLGPYTF.

This clonotype was counted at least ten times. The chain carries TRBV6-5 and TRBJ2-7; the D gene could be TRBD1 or TRBD2 (5 bases each). The germline V and J ends were trimmed by 6 bases and 0 bases, with 9 bases remaining between them. The length of the CDR3 is 13 residues. CDR1 MNHEY and CDR2 SVGAGI come from the germline V gene. The CDR3 spells CASRAGSSYEQYF. The CDR3 DNA reads as TGTGCCAGCAGGGCAGGGAGCTCCTACGAGCAGTACTTC.

This clonotype was seen many times. The junction does not match germline at one end; this may be a read error. The chain carries TRBV5-1 and TRBJ1-5; 7 nucleotides match TRBD1. The CDR3 consists of 14 residues. Germline V lookup: CDR1 SGHRS, CDR2 YFSETQ. CDR3 coding DNA: TGTGCCAGCAGCCCCGGACAGGGCAATCAGCCCCAGCATTTT. The encoded protein is CASSPGQGNQPQHF.

The genes are TRBV20-1 and TRBJ2-1; D remains ambiguous. Between the trimmed V and J ends, which lost 3 bases and 4 bases, there was a span of 16 bases. Germline CDR1 DFQATT, CDR2 SNEGSKA (reference sequence). The CDR3 covers 15 residues. The CDR3 here is CSASLGSQSYNEQFF. In nucleotides, the CDR3 is TGCAGTGCTAGTCTGGGCAGCCAATCTTACAATGAGCAGTTCTTC.

The rearrangement links TRBV6-6 to TRBJ1-6; perhaps TRBD1 as D (5 bases). Trimming removed 0 bases at V and 17 bases at J, with 8 bases between. The germline V gene has CDR1 MNHNY and CDR2 SVGAGI (reference sequence). The CDR3 is 11 amino acids. CDR3 sequence reads: CASSYSGHFHF. CDR3 nucleotide sequence: TGTGCCAGCAGTTACTCTGGACACTTCCACTTT.

Only a few counts were recorded for this clonotype. The chain recombines TRBV9 with TRBJ1-5; TRBD1 might be the D (5 bases). The length of the CDR3 is 15 residues. Germline CDR1 reads SGDLS; CDR2 reads YYNGEE. The V and J ends lost 0 bases and 4 bases respectively, with 11 bases between them. The CDR3 sequence is CASSVEAAGNQPQHF. For the CDR3, the DNA is TGTGCCAGCAGCGTAGAAGCGGCAGGGAATCAGCCCCAGCATTTT.

This chain links TRBV4-2 with TRBJ1-2, with D perhaps TRBD1 (5 bases). Germline assignment: CDR1 LGHNA and CDR2 YNFKEQ. The CDR3 has 14 amino acids. V lost 2 bases to trimming and J lost 4 bases, with 11 bases between them. CDR3 amino acids: CASSQPQGLYGYTF. The CDR3 DNA follows: TGTGCCAGCAGCCAACCCCAGGGCCTCTATGGCTACACCTTC.

This clonotype was seen only a few times. The chain recombines TRBV4-1 with TRBJ2-1; a weak D match, TRBD2 (5 bases). CDR3 length: 14 residues. Germline-derived CDR1 and CDR2 are MGHRA and YSYEKL. V was pared by 1 base and J by 6 bases, with 10 bases between. The CDR3 loop reads CASSQVGSLNEQFF. The CDR3 coding sequence is TGCGCCAGCAGCCAAGTGGGGAGCCTCAATGAGCAGTTCTTC.

This clonotype was found many times. The rearrangement links TRBV5-1 to TRBJ2-1, with 7 bases lining up with TRBD2. V trimming: 4 bases; J trimming: 7 bases; junction bases outside the gene matches: 11. CDR1 and CDR2 from the germline V gene are SGHRS and YFSETQ. The CDR3 is 15 residues long. The CDR3, as DNA: TGCGCCAGCAGCCCCTTGGGCGGGGGTTATAATGAGCAGTTCTTC. Its protein product is CASSPLGGGYNEQFF.

The chain couples TRBV12-3 or TRBV12-4 to TRBJ1-1; 7 bases are a match to TRBD1. V was pared by 8 bases and J by 11 bases, with 20 bases of the junction left unmatched. The CDR3 has 15 residues. Here the CDR3 DNA reads TGTGCCAGCGACTTGGGGCGTGGTCGGAGGGGGCCTGCTTTCTTT. This sequence encodes CASDLGRGRRGPAFF.

In this sample, this clonotype turned up many times. V is TRBV20-1 and J is TRBJ2-6; D call uncertain. Germline lookup yields CDR1 DFQATT and CDR2 SNEGSKA (reference sequence). The length of the CDR3 is 16 residues. V lost 3 bases and J 0 bases, leaving 12 bases between the germline ends. The CDR3 DNA reads TGCAGTGCTAGGGCTCTCCCACTCTCTGGGGCCAACGTCCTGACTTTC. Its translation: CSARALPLSGANVLTF.

The chain links TRBV7-7 to TRBJ2-2; 9 positions agree with TRBD2. This CDR3 is 14 amino acids long. The trim removed 4 bases at V and 6 bases at J, leaving 3 bases unmatched. Germline V gives CDR1 SSHAT, CDR2 FNYEAQ (reference sequence). The CDR3 sequence is CASSSGLAAGELFF. CDR3 in DNA: TGTGCCAGCAGCTCGGGACTAGCCGCCGGGGAGCTGTTTTTT.

The chain is built from TRBV28 and TRBJ2-1; 7 positions agree with TRBD1. After removal of 4 bases from V and 9 bases from J, the junction contained 15 bases not matched to a gene. CDR1 is MDHEN, CDR2 SYDVKM, per germline. The CDR3 length is 16 residues. The CDR3 protein is CASSSWTGGHGGEQFF. CDR3 coding DNA: TGTGCCAGCAGTTCTTGGACAGGCGGGCACGGAGGTGAGCAGTTCTTC. The variable domain in full, with the rest retrieved from reference TRBV28 and TRBJ2-1, is DVKVTQSSRYLVKRTGEKVFLECVQDMDHENMFWYRQDPGLGLRLIYFSYDVKMKEKGDIPEGYSVSREKKERFSLILESASTNQTSMYLCASSSWTGGHGGEQFFGPGTRLTVL.

This chain links TRBV20-1 with TRBJ2-1; maybe TRBD2 (5 bases). Per the germline V gene, CDR1 is DFQATT and CDR2 is SNEGSKA (reference sequence). The CDR3 totals 12 residues. Trimming pared 4 bases from V and 6 bases from J, leaving 10 bases between. The CDR3 protein is CSAMRGGNEQFF. The DNA for the CDR3 is TGCAGTGCTATGCGCGGAGGCAATGAGCAGTTCTTC.

The chain recombines TRBV7-6 with TRBJ2-5, with 7 bases identical to TRBD2. This CDR3 has 16 residues. Germline lookup yields CDR1 SGHVS and CDR2 FNYEAQ. V dropped 4 bases and J dropped 0; count of bases not matched to a gene: 8. CDR3 sequence reads: CASSSGGREHQETQYF. For the CDR3, the DNA is TGTGCCAGCAGCTCGGGCGGGCGGGAGCACCAAGAGACCCAGTACTTC.

This rearrangement joins TRBV10-3 to TRBJ2-7; 8 nucleotides agree with TRBD1. The V and J ends lost 8 bases and 5 bases, in that order; junction bases with no gene match: 14. Per germline, CDR1 ENHRY and CDR2 SYGVKD. This CDR3 comprises 15 residues. The CDR3 sequence is CAIRTGQGARDEQYF. CDR3 coding DNA: TGTGCCATCCGGACCGGGCAGGGGGCGCGGGACGAGCAGTACTTC.